The entry below gives a single TCR beta chain sequence along with its context. The data were obtained in a study of T cells in Graves' hyperthyroidism and ophthalmopathy. Template material for amplifying TCR beta CDR3 regions consisted of RNA transcripts. First-round RT-PCR targeting the TCR CDR3 was performed with the HTBI primer set. TCRdb fed the multiplex PCR reads into MiXCR, producing one record per CDR3 protein. Seen here are fewer than 350,000 distinct CDR3 sequences, approximately 18% observed once, and the top ten hold about 16%. Thyroid ultrasound, orbital computed tomography, clinical symptoms, and serum thyroxine and TRAb underpinned diagnoses. The CDR3 consists of 12 residues. V lost 1 base and J lost 12, with 10 bases in between.

Sequencing used blood. This sequence originates from a middle-aged woman with Graves' ophthalmopathy. V is TRBV12-3 or TRBV12-4 and J is TRBJ1-5, with D hard to call. The DNA for the CDR3 is TGTGCCAGCAGTTTAGGGGGAGGATTCCAGCATTTT. It codes for CASSLGGGFQHF.